This T cell receptor (beta chain) is from a study of T-cell reconstitution after alpha-beta-depleted transplantation in children. This clonotype appeared a few times. The antigen remains undetermined. TCRbeta library preparation incorporated unique molecular identifiers. TCRdb reanalysed the PCR reads using MiXCR and keeps one entry per CDR3 protein. The data contain 150,000 to 250,000 distinct CDR3 sequences, 5% to 7.5% of them seen just once; the ten biggest clones take up approximately 4.1%. The study's findings and limits: Most T-cell counts and diversity one year after the transplant came from T cells that were newly produced. As was reported, about two months after transplant, alpha-beta T cells came from several hundred expanded graft clones. There were some patients whose high TCRbeta diversity at day 60 came from surviving recipient T cells and thymic progenitors.

Trimming at V came to 6 bases and at J to 1 base, leaving 0 bases not matched to a gene. The CDR3 spans 13 residues. Germline CDR1 is ENHRY and CDR2 is SYGVKD. Material: PBMCs, obtained before TCRalphabeta/CD19-depleted stem cell transplant. The chain combines TRBV10-3 with TRBJ1-1; 9 bases are a match to TRBD1. This TCR was sampled from a girl under three years old with combined immunodeficiency, due to receive a stem cell transplant. The CDR3 sequence is CAIRDRGNTEAFF. CDR3 bases: TGTGCCATCAGGGACAGGGGGAACACTGAAGCTTTCTTT.